A single sample is the source of the 19 T cell receptor beta chains below, sequenced in a study of blood T cell repertoires in COVID-19. Assay used: immunoSEQ multiplex PCR; TCRdb lists only in-frame clones, some missing. The repertoire holds around 70,000 clones, under 95% seen once, with 1.4% to 1.5% in the top ten. The sequenced material came from peripheral blood. All receptors derive from a man aged 50 to 60 with acute or convalescent COVID-19.

This chain joins TRBV7-9 and TRBJ2-1, with D tentatively TRBD2 (6 bases). The V end was cut by 0 bases, the J end by 8 bases, with 11 bases between. The CDR3 runs 14 residues. Germline V CDR1 and CDR2: SEHNR, FQNEAQ (reference sequence). DNA of the CDR3: TGTGCCAGCAGCTTAGCTCGGGGGTCGGATGAGCAGTTCTTC. Translating it yields CASSLARGSDEQFF.

The chain combines TRBV6-5 with TRBJ2-7; no reliable D call. Between the trimmed V and J ends, which lost 6 bases and 0 bases, there was a span of 12 bases. The CDR3 totals 14 residues. CDR1 is MNHEY, CDR2 SVGAGI, per germline. The CDR3 bases are TGTGCCAGCAGCTTTACAGACATCTCCTACGAGCAGTACGTC. This translates into CASSFTDISYEQYV.

This clone has only a few counts. The chain is built from TRBV2 and TRBJ1-6; D is perhaps TRBD1 (5 bases). The CDR3 is made up of 13 amino acids. The V gene lost 6 bases and the J gene lost 9 bases, with 12 bases spanning the gap. Germline assignment: CDR1 SNHLY and CDR2 FYNNEI. CDR3 sequence: CASRTRGGSPLHF. CDR3 bases: TGTGCCAGCAGGACTCGGGGGGGTTCACCCCTCCACTTT.

The CDR3 bases are TGTGCCAGCAGCTTAGCCGGGACAGATGGCTACACCTTC. Translation gives CASSLAGTDGYTF. V usage is TRBV11-2 and J usage is TRBJ1-2; 7 bases map to TRBD1. Germline V gene lookup returns CDR1 SGHAT and CDR2 FQNNGV. The CDR3 consists of 13 residues. Trimming removed 1 base from V and 6 bases from J; junction bases left unmatched: 2.

The genes are TRBV7-3 and TRBJ2-1; the D gene is possibly TRBD2 (6 bases). The CDR3 runs to 13 residues. Trimming removed 5 bases from V and 7 bases from J, with 12 bases in between. From germline, CDR1 is SGHTA and CDR2 FQGTGA. The CDR3 DNA reads as TGTGCCAGCAGCCCCCGGGGGATAAATGAGCAGTTCTTC. Translation: CASSPRGINEQFF.

CDR3 bases: TGTGCCAGCAGCCGCGAGTCTGCCTCCTACGAGCAGTACTTC. It yields the protein CASSRESASYEQYF. The rearrangement links TRBV5-8 to TRBJ2-7; no clear D gene. Germline CDR1 is SGHTS and CDR2 is YDEGEE. The CDR3 is 14 amino acids. The V end was cut by 4 bases, the J end by 0 bases, with 11 bases between.

The chain combines TRBV19 with TRBJ1-2; 7 nucleotides agree with TRBD1. Germline V gene lookup returns CDR1 LNHDA and CDR2 SQIVND (reference sequence). This CDR3 has 14 residues. V trimming: 6 bases; J trimming: 6 bases; junction bases outside the gene matches: 10. The CDR3 sequence: CASSPDRPTDGYTF. For the CDR3, the DNA is TGTGCCAGTAGCCCGGACAGGCCCACCGATGGCTACACCTTC.

The rearrangement uses TRBV6-2 or TRBV6-3 and TRBJ2-7; TRBD2 aligns across 11 bases. Trimming cost V 0 bases and J 3 bases; bases outside gene matches: 13. Germline values: CDR1 MNHEY, CDR2 SVGEGT. The CDR3 is 19 amino acids. In nucleotides, the CDR3 is TGTGCCAGCAGTTACTCCCCGCGACTAGCGGGATCCCTAGGCTACGAGCAGTACTTC. Protein product: CASSYSPRLAGSLGYEQYF.

This sequence joins TRBV21-1 and TRBJ1-6; the D call TRBD1 from the table was never checked on the DNA. TRBV21-1 is assigned pseudogene status. This CDR3 has 18 residues. The DNA for the CDR3 is TGTGCCAGCAGCAAAAGGGGGACATTCCTCTCCTATAATTCACCCCTCCACTTT. Its protein is CASSKRGTFLSYNSPLHF.

This chain joins TRBV3-1 (or the pseudogene TRBV3-2) and TRBJ2-5, with 8 bases identical to TRBD2. CDR3 length: 14 residues. J was trimmed by 7 bases and V by 3 bases; bases with no gene match: 7. Germline loops: CDR1 LGHDT, CDR2 YNNKEL (reference sequence). CDR3 sequence: CASSQRSGGGTQYF. As DNA, the CDR3 is TGTGCCAGCAGCCAGAGGAGCGGGGGTGGGACCCAGTACTTC.

The chain employs TRBV5-1 and TRBJ2-1; 7 nucleotides agree with TRBD1. The ends lost 3 bases at V and 4 bases at J; junction bases unmatched: 7. The CDR3 length is 15 residues. The germline V gene encodes CDR1 SGHRS and CDR2 YFSETQ. CDR3: CASSSRDSQYNEQFF. CDR3 in DNA: TGCGCCAGCAGCTCACGGGACAGCCAATACAATGAGCAGTTCTTC.

The chain joins TRBV20-1 to TRBJ2-1, with 7 nucleotides matching TRBD2. Germline V gene sequence: CDR1 DFQATT, CDR2 SNEGSKA (reference sequence). V was clipped by 3 bases and J by 1 base; unmatched bases: 3. The CDR3 consists of 14 residues. The DNA of the CDR3 is TGCAGTGCTAGTGGTAGCGGGTCCTACAATGAGCAGTTCTTC. This encodes CSASGSGSYNEQFF.

The CDR3, as DNA: TGTGCCAGCAGCGTGGTCCAGGGGGCAGATGGCTACACCTTC. It specifies CASSVVQGADGYTF. This rearrangement joins TRBV9 to TRBJ1-2; 8 nucleotides align to TRBD1. The CDR3 is 14 residues long. CDR1 and CDR2 (germline): SGDLS, YYNGEE. Losses at the gene ends were 2 bases for V and 6 bases for J; bases not matched to a gene: 6.

The chain employs TRBV10-3 and TRBJ1-5; 7 bases line up with TRBD1. The V segment lost 1 base and the J segment 5 bases; nucleotides outside the gene matches: 11. Germline V gives CDR1 ENHRY, CDR2 SYGVKD. The CDR3 contains 17 residues. The CDR3 DNA sequence: TGTGCCATCAGTGAGTTCAAACAAGGGGGCGTCGATCAGCCCCAGCATTTT. This translates into CAISEFKQGGVDQPQHF.

In this sample, this clone turned up a few times. Other DNA sequences within the sample encode an identical CDR3. The gene calls are TRBV11-1 and TRBJ2-7, with TRBD1 as a possible D gene (6 bases). The CDR3 runs 12 residues. CDR1 is SGHAT and CDR2 is FQDESV in the germline V gene (reference sequence). The ends were cut back, 3 bases at V and 5 bases at J, with 8 bases in the middle. In nucleotides, the CDR3 is TGTGCCAGCAGCTTCAGGGGCGACGAGCAGTACTTC. Translated, it gives CASSFRGDEQYF.

The chain combines TRBV6-5 with TRBJ1-5; D ambiguous. V dropped 0 bases and J dropped 5 bases, with 8 bases sitting between them. The germline V gene has CDR1 MNHEY and CDR2 SVGAGI. The CDR3 has 14 amino acids. The CDR3 nucleotides are TGTGCCAGCAGTTACTCGAGGGTGGATCAGCCCCAGCATTTT. Translation gives CASSYSRVDQPQHF.

This clone has only one observation. The chain links TRBV28 to TRBJ1-5; perhaps TRBD1 as D (5 bases). The CDR3 has 13 amino acids. The germline V gene encodes CDR1 MDHEN and CDR2 SYDVKM. Between the trimmed V and J ends, which lost 11 bases and 4 bases, there was a span of 15 bases. The DNA of the CDR3 is TGTGCCGGAGGCCAGGAGGGGAATCAGCCCCAGCATTTT. Its translation is CAGGQEGNQPQHF.

The V and J genes are TRBV30 and TRBJ1-1; the D gene is possibly TRBD1 (5 bases). Germline CDR1 reads GTSNPN; CDR2 reads SVGIG (reference sequence). The ends were cut back, 0 bases at V and 0 bases at J, with 14 bases in the middle. CDR3 length: 16 residues. CDR3 sequence: CAWSVNRTPMNTEAFF. In DNA, the CDR3 is TGTGCCTGGAGTGTAAACAGGACCCCTATGAACACTGAAGCTTTCTTT. The variable domain in full, completed from reference TRBV30 and TRBJ1-1, reads SQTIHQWPATLVQPVGSPLSLECTVEGTSNPNLYWYRQAAGRGLQLLFYSVGIGQISSEVPQNLSASRPQDRQFILSSKKLLLSDSGFYLCAWSVNRTPMNTEAFFGQGTRLTVV.

The genes are TRBV9 and TRBJ2-2, with a possible D match to TRBD2 (6 bases). The CDR3 loop spans 15 amino acids. The V end lost 0 bases, the J end lost 4 bases, and 10 bases lay between the germline ends. From germline, CDR1 is SGDLS and CDR2 YYNGEE. For the CDR3, the DNA is TGTGCCAGCAGCGTAGAGGCGGGGTCCACCGGGGAGCTGTTTTTT. Protein product: CASSVEAGSTGELFF.